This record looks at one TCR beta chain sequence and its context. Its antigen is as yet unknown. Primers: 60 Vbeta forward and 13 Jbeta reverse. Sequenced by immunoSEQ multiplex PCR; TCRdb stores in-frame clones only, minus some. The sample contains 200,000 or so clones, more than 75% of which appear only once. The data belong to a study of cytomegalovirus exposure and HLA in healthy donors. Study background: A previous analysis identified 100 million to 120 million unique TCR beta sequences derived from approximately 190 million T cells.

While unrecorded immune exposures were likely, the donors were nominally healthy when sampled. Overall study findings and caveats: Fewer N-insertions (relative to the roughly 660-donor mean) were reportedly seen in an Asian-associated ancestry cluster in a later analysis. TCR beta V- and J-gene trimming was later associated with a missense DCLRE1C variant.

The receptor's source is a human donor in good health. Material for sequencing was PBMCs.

The CDR3 sequence: CASSLGGQGDYEQYF. CDR3 DNA sequence: TGTGCCAGCAGCTTGGGCGGACAGGGGGACTACGAGCAGTACTTC. The chain employs TRBV5-4 and TRBJ2-7; the match to TRBD1 covers 10 bases. This CDR3 has 15 residues. Per the germline V gene, CDR1 is SGHNT and CDR2 is YYREEE (reference sequence). V trimming: 0 bases; J trimming: 3 bases; junction bases outside the gene matches: 3.